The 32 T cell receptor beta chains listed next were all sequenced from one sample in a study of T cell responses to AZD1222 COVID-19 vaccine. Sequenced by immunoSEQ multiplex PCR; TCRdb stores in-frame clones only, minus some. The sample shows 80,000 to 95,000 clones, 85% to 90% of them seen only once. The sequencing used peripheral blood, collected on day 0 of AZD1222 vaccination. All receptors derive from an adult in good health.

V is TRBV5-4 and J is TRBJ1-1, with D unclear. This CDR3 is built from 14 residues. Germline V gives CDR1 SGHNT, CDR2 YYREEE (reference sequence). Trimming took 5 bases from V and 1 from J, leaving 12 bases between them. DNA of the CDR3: TGTGCCAGCAGGCAGTGGGGAGGGAACACTGAAGCTTTCTTT. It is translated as CASRQWGGNTEAFF. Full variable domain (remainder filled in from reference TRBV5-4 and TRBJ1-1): ETGVTQSPTHLIKTRGQQVTLRCSSQSGHNTVSWYQQALGQGPQFIFQYYREEENGRGNFPPRFSGLQFPNYSSELNVNALELDDSALYLCASRQWGGNTEAFFGQGTRLTVV.

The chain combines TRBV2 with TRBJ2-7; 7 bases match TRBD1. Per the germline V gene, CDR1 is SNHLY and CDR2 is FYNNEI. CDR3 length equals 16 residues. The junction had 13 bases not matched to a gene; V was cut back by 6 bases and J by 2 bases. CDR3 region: CASSEPGGQEPYEQYF. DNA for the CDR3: TGTGCCAGCAGCGAACCAGGCGGACAGGAACCCTACGAGCAGTACTTC.

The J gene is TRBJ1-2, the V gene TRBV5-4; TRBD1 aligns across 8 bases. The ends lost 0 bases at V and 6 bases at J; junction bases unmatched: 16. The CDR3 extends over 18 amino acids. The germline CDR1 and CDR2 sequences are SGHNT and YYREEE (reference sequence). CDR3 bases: TGTGCCAGCAGCTTGGCCGGCCAGGGGGCGCTTAATAGGAATGGCTACACCTTC. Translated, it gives CASSLAGQGALNRNGYTF.

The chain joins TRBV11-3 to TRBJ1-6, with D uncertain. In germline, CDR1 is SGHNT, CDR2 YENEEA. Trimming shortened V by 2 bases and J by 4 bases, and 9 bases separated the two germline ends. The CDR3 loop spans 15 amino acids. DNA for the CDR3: TGTGCCAGCAGCTTACGGACGGATTATAATTCACCCCTCCACTTT. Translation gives CASSLRTDYNSPLHF.

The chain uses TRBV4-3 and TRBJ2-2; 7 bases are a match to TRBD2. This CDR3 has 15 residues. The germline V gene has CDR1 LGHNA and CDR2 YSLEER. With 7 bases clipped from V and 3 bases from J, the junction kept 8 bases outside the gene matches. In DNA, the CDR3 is TGCGCCAGCAAACCGGGACTAACTTACACCGGGGAGCTGTTTTTT. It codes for CASKPGLTYTGELFF.

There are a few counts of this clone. The CDR3 region is CASSSGHITGELFF. The CDR3 bases are TGTGCCAGCAGCTCAGGACACATCACCGGGGAGCTGTTTTTT. This chain connects TRBV7-9 to TRBJ2-2; perhaps TRBD1 as D (5 bases). Per germline, CDR1 SEHNR and CDR2 FQNEAQ (reference sequence). This CDR3 has 14 amino acids. Between the trimmed V and J ends, which lost 4 bases and 4 bases, there was a span of 10 bases.

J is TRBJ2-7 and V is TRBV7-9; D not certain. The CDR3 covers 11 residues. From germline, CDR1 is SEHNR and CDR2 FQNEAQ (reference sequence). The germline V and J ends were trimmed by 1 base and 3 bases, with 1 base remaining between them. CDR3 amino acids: CASSLDYEQYF. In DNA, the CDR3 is TGTGCCAGCAGCTTAGACTACGAGCAGTACTTC.

This CDR3 reads CASSDGPSGGGSPLHF. CDR3 bases: TGTGCCAGCAGTGACGGGCCGTCAGGGGGAGGTTCACCCCTCCACTTT. The gene calls are TRBV6-4 and TRBJ1-6, with TRBD1 identical over 7 bases. The CDR3 totals 16 residues. CDR1 is MRHNA, CDR2 SNTAGT, per germline. The trim removed 2 bases at V and 9 bases at J, leaving 10 bases unmatched.

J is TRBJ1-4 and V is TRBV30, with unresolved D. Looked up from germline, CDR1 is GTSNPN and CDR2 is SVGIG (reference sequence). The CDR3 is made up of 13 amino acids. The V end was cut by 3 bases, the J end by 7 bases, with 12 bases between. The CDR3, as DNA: TGTGCCTGGAGGGGGAATGTGGGTGAAAAACTGTTTTTT. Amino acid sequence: CAWRGNVGEKLFF.

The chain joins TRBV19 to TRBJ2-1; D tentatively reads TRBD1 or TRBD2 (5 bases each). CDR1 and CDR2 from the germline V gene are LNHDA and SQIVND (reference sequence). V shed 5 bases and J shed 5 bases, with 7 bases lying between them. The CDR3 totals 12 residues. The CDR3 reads CASSWGNNEQFF. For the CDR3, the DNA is TGTGCCAGTAGTTGGGGGAACAATGAGCAGTTCTTC.

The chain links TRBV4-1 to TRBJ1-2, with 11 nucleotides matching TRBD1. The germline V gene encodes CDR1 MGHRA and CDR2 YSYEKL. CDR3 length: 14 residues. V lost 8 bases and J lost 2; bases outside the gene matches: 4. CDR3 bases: TGCGCCAGCGTGGGGACAGGGGGAAACTATGGCTACACCTTC. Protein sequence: CASVGTGGNYGYTF.

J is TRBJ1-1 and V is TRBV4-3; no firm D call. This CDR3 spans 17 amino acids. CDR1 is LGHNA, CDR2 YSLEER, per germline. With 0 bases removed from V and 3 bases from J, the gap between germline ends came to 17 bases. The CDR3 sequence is CASSQELRKGSDTEAFF. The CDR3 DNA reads TGCGCCAGCAGCCAAGAGTTGAGGAAAGGGTCCGACACTGAAGCTTTCTTT.

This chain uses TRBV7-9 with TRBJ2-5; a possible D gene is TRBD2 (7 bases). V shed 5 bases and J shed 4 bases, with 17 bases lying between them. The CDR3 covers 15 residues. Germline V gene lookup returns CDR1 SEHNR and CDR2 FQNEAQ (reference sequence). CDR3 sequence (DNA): TGTGCCAGCAGCCCCGTCGAGGGGGGGGGAGAGACCCAGTACTTC. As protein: CASSPVEGGGETQYF.

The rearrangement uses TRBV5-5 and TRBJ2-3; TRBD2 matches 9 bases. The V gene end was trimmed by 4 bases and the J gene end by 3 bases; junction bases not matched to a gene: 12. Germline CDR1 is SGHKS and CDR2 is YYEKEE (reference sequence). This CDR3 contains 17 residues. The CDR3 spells CASSPNPSGAGTDTQYF. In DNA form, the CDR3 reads TGTGCCAGCAGCCCCAACCCTAGCGGGGCGGGTACAGATACGCAGTATTTT.

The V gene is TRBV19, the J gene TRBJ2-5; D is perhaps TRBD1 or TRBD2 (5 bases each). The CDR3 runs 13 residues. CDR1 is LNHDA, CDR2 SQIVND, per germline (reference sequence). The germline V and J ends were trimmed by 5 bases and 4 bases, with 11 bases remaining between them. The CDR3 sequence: CASSLVGVETQYF. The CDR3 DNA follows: TGTGCCAGTAGTTTGGTGGGGGTAGAGACCCAGTACTTC.

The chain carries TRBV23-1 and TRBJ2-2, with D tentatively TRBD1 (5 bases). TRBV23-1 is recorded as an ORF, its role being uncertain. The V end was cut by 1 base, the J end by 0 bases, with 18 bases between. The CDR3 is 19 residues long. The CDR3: CASSQLIGVGVSNTGELFF. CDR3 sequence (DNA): TGCGCCAGCAGTCAATTGATCGGTGTAGGGGTCTCGAACACCGGGGAGCTGTTTTTT.

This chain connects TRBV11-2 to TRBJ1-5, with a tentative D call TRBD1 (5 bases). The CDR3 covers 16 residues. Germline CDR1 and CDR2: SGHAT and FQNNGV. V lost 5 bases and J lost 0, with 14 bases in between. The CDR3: CASSPGTAYSNQPQHF. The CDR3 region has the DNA TGTGCCAGCAGCCCTGGGACGGCATATAGCAATCAGCCCCAGCATTTT.

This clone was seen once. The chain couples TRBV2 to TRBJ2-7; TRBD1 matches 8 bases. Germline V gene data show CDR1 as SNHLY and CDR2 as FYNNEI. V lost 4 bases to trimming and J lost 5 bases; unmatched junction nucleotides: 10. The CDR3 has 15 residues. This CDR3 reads CASSGTGTGIDEQYF. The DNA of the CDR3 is TGTGCCAGCAGTGGAACCGGGACAGGTATCGACGAGCAGTACTTC.

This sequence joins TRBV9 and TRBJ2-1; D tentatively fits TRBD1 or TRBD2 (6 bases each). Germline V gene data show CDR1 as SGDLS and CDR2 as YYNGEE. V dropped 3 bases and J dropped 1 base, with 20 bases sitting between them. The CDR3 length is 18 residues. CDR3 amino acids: CASSGQGGGLGSYNEQFF. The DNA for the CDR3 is TGTGCCAGCAGCGGTCAGGGTGGGGGGCTAGGTTCCTACAATGAGCAGTTCTTC.

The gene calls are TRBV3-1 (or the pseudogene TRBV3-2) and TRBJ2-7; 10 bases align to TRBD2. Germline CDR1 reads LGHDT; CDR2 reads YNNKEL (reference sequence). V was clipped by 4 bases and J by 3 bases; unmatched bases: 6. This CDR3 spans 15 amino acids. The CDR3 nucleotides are TGTGCCAGCAGCCCCACTAGCGGGGCCCTCTACGAGCAGTACTTC. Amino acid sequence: CASSPTSGALYEQYF.

DNA of the CDR3: TGCAGTCAAAAATTTTACACTGAAGCTTTCTTT. This sequence encodes CSQKFYTEAFF. The chain is built from TRBV20-1 and TRBJ1-1; D not resolved. CDR1 is DFQATT and CDR2 is SNEGSKA in the germline V gene (reference sequence). The CDR3 length is 11 residues. With 8 bases removed from V and 3 bases from J, the gap between germline ends came to 10 bases.

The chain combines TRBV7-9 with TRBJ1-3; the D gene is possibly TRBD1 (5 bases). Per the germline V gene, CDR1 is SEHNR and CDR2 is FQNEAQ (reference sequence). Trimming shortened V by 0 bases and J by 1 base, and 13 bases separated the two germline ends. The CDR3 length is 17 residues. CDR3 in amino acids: CASSLARGTESGNTIYF. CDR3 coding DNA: TGTGCCAGCAGCTTAGCGCGGGGGACTGAATCTGGAAACACCATATATTTT.

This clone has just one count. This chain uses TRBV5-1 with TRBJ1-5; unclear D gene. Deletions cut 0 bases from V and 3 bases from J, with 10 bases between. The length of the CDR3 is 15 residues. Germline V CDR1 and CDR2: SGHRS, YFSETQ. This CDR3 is CASSLESGSNQPQHF. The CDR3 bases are TGCGCCAGCAGCTTGGAATCAGGATCCAATCAGCCCCAGCATTTT.

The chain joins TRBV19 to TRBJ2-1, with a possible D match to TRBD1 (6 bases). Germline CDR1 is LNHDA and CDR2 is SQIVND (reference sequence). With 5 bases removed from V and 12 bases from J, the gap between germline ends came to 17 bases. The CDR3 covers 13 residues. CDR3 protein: CASSAKQGIWQFF. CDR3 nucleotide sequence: TGTGCCAGTAGTGCCAAACAGGGAATATGGCAGTTCTTC.

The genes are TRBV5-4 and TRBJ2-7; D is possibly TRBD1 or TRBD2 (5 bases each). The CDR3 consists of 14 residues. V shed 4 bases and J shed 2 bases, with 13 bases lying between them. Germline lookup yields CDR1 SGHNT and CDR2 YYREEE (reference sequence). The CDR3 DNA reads TGTGCCAGCAGCCCCCAAGTGGGGGCCTACGAGCAGTACTTC. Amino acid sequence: CASSPQVGAYEQYF. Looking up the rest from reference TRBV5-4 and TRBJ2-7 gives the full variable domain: ETGVTQSPTHLIKTRGQQVTLRCSSQSGHNTVSWYQQALGQGPQFIFQYYREEENGRGNFPPRFSGLQFPNYSSELNVNALELDDSALYLCASSPQVGAYEQYFGPGTRLTVT.

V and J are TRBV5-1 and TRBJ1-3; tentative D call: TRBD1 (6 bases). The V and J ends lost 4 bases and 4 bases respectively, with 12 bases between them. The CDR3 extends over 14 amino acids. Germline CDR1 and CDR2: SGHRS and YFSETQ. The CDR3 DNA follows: TGCGCCAGCAGCGGGGGCGCATCCGGAAACACCATATATTTT. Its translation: CASSGGASGNTIYF. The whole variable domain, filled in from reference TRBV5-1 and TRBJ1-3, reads KAGVTQTPRYLIKTRGQQVTLSCSPISGHRSVSWYQQTPGQGLQFLFEYFSETQRNKGNFPGRFSGRQFSNSRSEMNVSTLELGDSALYLCASSGGASGNTIYFGEGSWLTVV.

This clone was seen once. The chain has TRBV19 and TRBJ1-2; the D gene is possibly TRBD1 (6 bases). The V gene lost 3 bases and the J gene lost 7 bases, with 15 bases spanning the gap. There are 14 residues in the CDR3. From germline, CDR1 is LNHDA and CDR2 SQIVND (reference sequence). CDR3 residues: CASSIVTGSGGYTF. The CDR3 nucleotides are TGTGCCAGTAGTATCGTAACAGGGTCGGGTGGCTACACCTTC.

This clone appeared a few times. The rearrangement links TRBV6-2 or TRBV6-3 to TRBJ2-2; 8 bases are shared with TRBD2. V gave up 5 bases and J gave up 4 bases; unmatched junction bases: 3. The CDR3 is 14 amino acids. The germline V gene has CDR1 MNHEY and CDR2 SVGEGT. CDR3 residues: CASSNGGATGELFF. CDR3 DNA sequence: TGTGCCAGCAGTAACGGGGGGGCCACCGGGGAGCTGTTTTTT.

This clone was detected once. The CDR3 DNA reads as TGCAGCGGTAAAAAGACAGGGCGGGATGGCTACACCTTC. Translated, it gives CSGKKTGRDGYTF. This chain connects TRBV29-1 to TRBJ1-2; 7 bases map to TRBD1. Per germline, CDR1 SQVTM and CDR2 ANQGSEA. The CDR3 is made up of 13 amino acids. Unmatched junction bases numbered 11, after V lost 7 bases and J lost 6 bases.

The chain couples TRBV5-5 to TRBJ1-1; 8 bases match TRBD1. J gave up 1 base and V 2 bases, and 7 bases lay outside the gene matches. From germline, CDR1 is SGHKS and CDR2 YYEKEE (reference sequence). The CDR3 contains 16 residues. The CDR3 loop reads CASSFRGRGTNTEAFF. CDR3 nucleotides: TGTGCCAGCAGCTTCAGGGGGCGCGGGACGAACACTGAAGCTTTCTTT.

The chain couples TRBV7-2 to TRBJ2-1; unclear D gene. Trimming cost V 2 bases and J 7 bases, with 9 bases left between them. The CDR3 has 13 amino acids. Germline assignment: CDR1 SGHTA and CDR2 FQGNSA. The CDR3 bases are TGTGCCAGCAGCTTAAGTTATGGGAATGAGCAGTTCTTC. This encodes CASSLSYGNEQFF.

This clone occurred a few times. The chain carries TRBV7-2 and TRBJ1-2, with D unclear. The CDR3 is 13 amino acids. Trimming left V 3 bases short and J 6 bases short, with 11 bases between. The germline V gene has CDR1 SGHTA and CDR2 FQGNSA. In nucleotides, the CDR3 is TGTGCCAGCAGCTTCGGGGTTAGCAATGGCTACACCTTC. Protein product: CASSFGVSNGYTF.